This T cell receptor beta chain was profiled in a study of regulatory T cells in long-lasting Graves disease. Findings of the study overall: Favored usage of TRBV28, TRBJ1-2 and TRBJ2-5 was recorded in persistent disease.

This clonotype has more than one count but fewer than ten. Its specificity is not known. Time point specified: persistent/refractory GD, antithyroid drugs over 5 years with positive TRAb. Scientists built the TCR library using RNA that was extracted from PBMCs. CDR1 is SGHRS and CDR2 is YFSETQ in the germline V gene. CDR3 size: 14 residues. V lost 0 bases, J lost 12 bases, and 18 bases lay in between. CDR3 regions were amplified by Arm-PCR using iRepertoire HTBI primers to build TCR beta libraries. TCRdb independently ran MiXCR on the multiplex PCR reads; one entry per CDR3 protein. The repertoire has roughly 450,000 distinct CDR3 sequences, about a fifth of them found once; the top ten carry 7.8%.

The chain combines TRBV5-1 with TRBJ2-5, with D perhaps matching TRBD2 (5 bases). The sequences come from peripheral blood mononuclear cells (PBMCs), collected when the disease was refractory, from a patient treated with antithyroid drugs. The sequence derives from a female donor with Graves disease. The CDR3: CASSLATLRAEEYF. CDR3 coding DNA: TGCGCCAGCAGCTTGGCAACTCTGAGAGCGGAAGAGTACTTC.